A selection of T cell receptor beta chains follows, all from one sample in a study of T cells in Graves' hyperthyroidism and ophthalmopathy. TCRdb called the multiplex PCR reads again in MiXCR, with one record for every CDR3 protein. The repertoire holds approximately 330,000 distinct CDR3 sequences, with about 13% as singletons. The sequenced sample was blood. The receptors were gathered from a woman aged 40 to 50 with Graves' ophthalmopathy. Each CDR3 is given with its conserved first and last residue. The D gene is left open where the match is weak. Where a row states a size, it is once, few, many or the class of an expanded clone; other rows omit it.

CDR3	DNA	V	J	D	size
CASSLRVSFPYGYTF	TGTGCCAGCAGCCTCAGGGTTTCCTTTCCTTATGGCTACACCTTC	TRBV7-2	TRBJ1-2	-	many
CASSLRTGTVLDGYTF	TGTGCCAGCAGTCTCCGGACCGGTACGGTATTAGATGGCTACACCTTC	TRBV6-1	TRBJ1-2	-	-
CSARGGQGRNYGYTF	TGCAGTGCTAGAGGGGGGCAGGGGAGAAACTATGGCTACACCTTC	TRBV20-1	TRBJ1-2	-	-
CASSAQGESNQPPHF	TGTGCCAGCAGTGCTCAGGGGGAAAGCAATCAGCCCCCGCATTTT	TRBV27	TRBJ1-5	TRBD1	few
CASSDAVDRSDGYTF	TGTGCCAGCAGTGATGCGGTAGACCGTTCGGATGGCTACACCTTC	TRBV6-1	TRBJ1-2	-	many
CASSDPGRNEQFF	TGTGCCAGCAGTGACCCCGGGAGGAATGAGCAGTTCTTC	TRBV6-2/TRBV6-3	TRBJ2-1	TRBD2	many
CASKSPGRLNYGYTF	TGTGCCAGCAAATCCCCGGGACGTCTTAACTATGGCTACACCTTC	TRBV6-1	TRBJ1-2	-	-
CASSLWGRSYEQFF	TGTGCCAGCAGCCTTTGGGGTAGGTCCTATGAGCAGTTCTTC	TRBV11-2	TRBJ2-1	-	many
CASSQVSSLGGYTF	TGTGCCAGCAGCCAAGTCTCATCGCTGGGGGGCTACACCTTC	TRBV3-1	TRBJ1-2	-	many
CAERASYGYTF	TGTGCGGAGCGGGCGTCCTATGGCTACACCTTC	TRBV11-2	TRBJ1-2	-	many
CATSRGSGTSYEQYF	TGTGCCACCAGCAGAGGCAGCGGGACCTCCTACGAGCAGTACTTC	TRBV15	TRBJ2-7	TRBD2	many
CASTTLLGMGHIQYF	TGTGCCAGCACTACCCTCCTGGGTATGGGACACATTCAGTACTTC	TRBV12-3/TRBV12-4	TRBJ2-4	-	many